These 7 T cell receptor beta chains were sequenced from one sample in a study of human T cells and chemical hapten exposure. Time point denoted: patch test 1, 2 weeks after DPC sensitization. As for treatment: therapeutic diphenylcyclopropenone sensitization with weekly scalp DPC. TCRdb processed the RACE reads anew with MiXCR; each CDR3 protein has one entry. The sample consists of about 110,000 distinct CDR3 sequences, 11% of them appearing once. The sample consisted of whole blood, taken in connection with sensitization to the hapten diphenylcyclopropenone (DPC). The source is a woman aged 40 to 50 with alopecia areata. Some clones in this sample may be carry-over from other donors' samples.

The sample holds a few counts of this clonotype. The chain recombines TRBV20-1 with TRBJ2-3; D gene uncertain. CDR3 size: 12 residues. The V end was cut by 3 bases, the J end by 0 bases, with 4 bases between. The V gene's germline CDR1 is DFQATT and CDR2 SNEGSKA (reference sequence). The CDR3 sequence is CSARGSTDTQYF. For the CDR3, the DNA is TGCAGTGCTAGGGGGAGCACAGATACGCAGTATTTT.

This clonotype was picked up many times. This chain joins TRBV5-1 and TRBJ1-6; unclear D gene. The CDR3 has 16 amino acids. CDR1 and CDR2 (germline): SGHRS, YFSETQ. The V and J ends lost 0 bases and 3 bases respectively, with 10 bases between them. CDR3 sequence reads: CASSLEGPGYNSPLHF. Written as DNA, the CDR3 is TGCGCCAGCAGCTTGGAAGGCCCAGGCTATAATTCACCCCTCCACTTT.

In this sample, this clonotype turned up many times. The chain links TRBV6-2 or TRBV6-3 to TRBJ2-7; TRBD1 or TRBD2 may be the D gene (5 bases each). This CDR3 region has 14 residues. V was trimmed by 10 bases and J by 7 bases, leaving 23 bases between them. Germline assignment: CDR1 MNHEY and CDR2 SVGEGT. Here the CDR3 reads CATGRGSPLLEQYF. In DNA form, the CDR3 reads TGTGCCACCGGCCGGGGCTCACCCCTTCTGGAGCAGTACTTC.

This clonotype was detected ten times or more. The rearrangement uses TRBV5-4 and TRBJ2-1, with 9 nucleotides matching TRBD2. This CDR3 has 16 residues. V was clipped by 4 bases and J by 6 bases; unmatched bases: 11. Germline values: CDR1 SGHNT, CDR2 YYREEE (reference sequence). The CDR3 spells CASSPPVKAGGNEQFF. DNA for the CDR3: TGTGCCAGCAGCCCCCCGGTAAAAGCGGGAGGCAATGAGCAGTTCTTC.

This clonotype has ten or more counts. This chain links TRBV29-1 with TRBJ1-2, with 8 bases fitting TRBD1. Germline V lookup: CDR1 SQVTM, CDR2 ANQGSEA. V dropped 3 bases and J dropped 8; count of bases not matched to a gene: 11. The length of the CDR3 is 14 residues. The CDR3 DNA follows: TGCAGCGTTGAGGCCTACCAGGGGGCGGGCGGCTACACCTTC. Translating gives CSVEAYQGAGGYTF. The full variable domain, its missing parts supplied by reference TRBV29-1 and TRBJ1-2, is SAVISQKPSRDICQRGTSLTIQCQVDSQVTMMFWYRQQPGQSLTLIATANQGSEATYESGFVIDKFPISRPNLTFSTLTVSNMSPEDSSIYLCSVEAYQGAGGYTFGSGTRLTVV.

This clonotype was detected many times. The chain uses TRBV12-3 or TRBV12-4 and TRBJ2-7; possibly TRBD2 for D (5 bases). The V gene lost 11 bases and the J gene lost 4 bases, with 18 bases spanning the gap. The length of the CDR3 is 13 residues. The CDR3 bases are TGTGCCTCCGCGGCAGCAAAGCGGTACGAGCAGTACTTC. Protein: CASAAAKRYEQYF.

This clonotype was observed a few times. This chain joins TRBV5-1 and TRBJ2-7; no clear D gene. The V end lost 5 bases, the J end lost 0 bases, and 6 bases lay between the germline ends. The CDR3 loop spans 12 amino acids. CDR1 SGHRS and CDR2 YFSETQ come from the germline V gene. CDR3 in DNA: TGCGCCAGCAGAAGCAGCTCCTACGAGCAGTACTTC. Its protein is CASRSSSYEQYF. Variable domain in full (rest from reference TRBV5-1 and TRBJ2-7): KAGVTQTPRYLIKTRGQQVTLSCSPISGHRSVSWYQQTPGQGLQFLFEYFSETQRNKGNFPGRFSGRQFSNSRSEMNVSTLELGDSALYLCASRSSSYEQYFGPGTRLTVT.